This is a list of T cell receptor beta chains from one sample in a study of T cell repertoires in cytomegalovirus infection. TCRdb redid the calling of the reads with MiXCR, one entry per CDR3 protein. The sample consists of about 700,000 distinct CDR3 sequences, roughly 36% of them appearing once. These receptors lack a known antigen. The source was cultured PBMCs, collected from culture after CMV antigen stimulation. Every receptor here comes from a human donor in good health (CMV status not recorded). Some clones in this sample may be carry-over from other donors' samples. Each CDR3 is given with its conserved first and last residue. The D gene is left open where the match is weak. For some rows the clone size is stated as once, few or many, or as a class when expanded; others skip it.

D,size,J,V,DNA,CDR3
TRBD1,-,TRBJ1-1,TRBV11-2,TGTGCCAGCAGCACACGGGGGACAGCCAACACTGAAGCTTTCTTT,CASSTRGTANTEAFF
-,few,TRBJ1-1,TRBV27,TGTGCCAGCCACCCTCCGGGGGCGCGGAACACTGAAGCTTTCTTT,CASHPPGARNTEAFF
-,-,TRBJ2-1,TRBV20-1,TGCAGTGCTAGAAAGACAGGCTGGGAGCAGTTCTTC,CSARKTGWEQFF
-,-,TRBJ2-2,TRBV12-3/TRBV12-4,TGTGCCAGCTGGAACACCGGGGAGCTGTTTTTT,CASWNTGELFF
-,-,TRBJ2-7,TRBV11-2,TGTGCCAGCAGCTTAAACAGGTCCCCCTACGAGCAGTACTTC,CASSLNRSPYEQYF
TRBD2,few,TRBJ2-3,TRBV7-8,TGTGCCCACGAGGGTAGCGGGAGACCCCCAGATACGCAGTATTTT,CAHEGSGRPPDTQYF
-,-,TRBJ2-5,TRBV7-9,TGTGCCAGCAGCATGGGACTGTCGGAGACCCAGTACTTC,CASSMGLSETQYF
-,-,TRBJ1-1,TRBV15,TGTGCCACCAGCTCCCGAGACAGATTTGACACTGAAGCTTTCTTT,CATSSRDRFDTEAFF
-,-,TRBJ2-2,TRBV6-1,TGTGCCAGCAGTACAGGGTCAACGAACACCGGGGAGCTGTTTTTT,CASSTGSTNTGELFF
TRBD2,-,TRBJ2-3,TRBV12-3/TRBV12-4,TGTGCCAGCAACCCTAGCGGGACCCTCACAGATACGCAGTATTTT,CASNPSGTLTDTQYF
-,few,TRBJ2-7,TRBV2,TGTGCCAGCAGTGCGGGGACAAGAGCCTACGTTGCGCAGTACTTC,CASSAGTRAYVAQYF
TRBD2,-,TRBJ2-3,TRBV2,TGTGCCAGCAGTGAGAGACTAGCCGGCACAGATACGCAGTATTTT,CASSERLAGTDTQYF
-,-,TRBJ2-7,TRBV11-2,TGTGCCAGCAGCGGCCTTCCGCGACACCCAGCTCTCTCTCTCTACGAGCAGTACTTC,CASSGLPRHPALSLYEQYF
-,-,TRBJ2-7,TRBV6-5,TGTGCCAGCAGTTACTCGCGGGGAGGGGGCTACGAGCAGTACTTC,CASSYSRGGGYEQYF
-,-,TRBJ1-2,TRBV15,TGTGCCACCAGCACAGCAACTAACAGGGACGGCTACACCTTC,CATSTATNRDGYTF
-,many,TRBJ2-5,TRBV7-2,TGTGCCAGCAGCGATCAAACGGGACGTGCCGCCTTCCAAGAGACCCAGTACTTC,CASSDQTGRAAFQETQYF
TRBD1,-,TRBJ2-7,TRBV6-1,TGTGCCAGCAGGACCGGGACAGGGGTCGGCGAGCAGTACTTC,CASRTGTGVGEQYF
-,many,TRBJ2-1,TRBV7-2,TGTGCCAGCAGCTTAGAAGCGGTAAGCTCCTACAATGAGCAGTTCTTC,CASSLEAVSSYNEQFF
-,-,TRBJ1-5,TRBV20-1,TGCAGTGCTAGAGCCCCCGGCCTCGGTCAGCCCCAGCATTTT,CSARAPGLGQPQHF
-,-,TRBJ2-2,TRBV7-9,TGTGCCAGCATTACCGGGGAGGCTGGCACCGGGGAGCTGTTTTTT,CASITGEAGTGELFF
-,-,TRBJ2-7,TRBV6-6,TGTGCCAGCAGTTACTCAGCCCAGGGTCCCCACGAGCAGTACTTC,CASSYSAQGPHEQYF
TRBD1,-,TRBJ1-1,TRBV6-1,TGTGCCAGCAGTGAGGGGACAGATGCAAGGGACACTGAAGCTTTCTTT,CASSEGTDARDTEAFF
-,many,TRBJ2-1,TRBV7-2,TGTGCCAGCAGCTTATGGTCTGTGTCGGCGGGGGCCCTCTACAATGAGCAGTTCTTC,CASSLWSVSAGALYNEQFF
TRBD1,many,TRBJ1-4,TRBV7-6,TGTGCCAGCAGCTTAGTTTCCCCAGGGGGCGGCAATGAAAAACTGTTTTTT,CASSLVSPGGGNEKLFF
TRBD1,few,TRBJ2-7,TRBV7-9,TGTGCCAGCAGCTTTAGGGCCAGAGGGGGCCTTTCCTACGAGCAGTACTTC,CASSFRARGGLSYEQYF
-,-,TRBJ1-2,TRBV5-4,TGTGCCAGCAGCTTGAACGTTGCTAACTATGGCTACACCTTC,CASSLNVANYGYTF
-,few,TRBJ1-4,TRBV7-6,TGTGCCAGCAGCCCGGGTCCGCAGGGGCTTGAAAAACTGTTTTTT,CASSPGPQGLEKLFF
TRBD2,-,TRBJ2-2,TRBV29-1,TGCAGCGTCACTAGCGGGAGGGGCACCGGGGAGCTGTTTTTT,CSVTSGRGTGELFF
-,-,TRBJ2-3,TRBV5-4,TGTGCCAGCAGCTTGGGTTCGACCCCCCAGGATACGCAGTATTTT,CASSLGSTPQDTQYF
-,few,TRBJ2-7,TRBV7-2,TGTGCCAGCAGCCCCAAGACAACCGGCGAGCAGTACTTC,CASSPKTTGEQYF
TRBD1,few,TRBJ1-5,TRBV7-8,TGTGCCAGCAGCCAGATGACAGGGGATCAGCCCCAGCATTTT,CASSQMTGDQPQHF
-,-,TRBJ2-2,TRBV6-2/TRBV6-3,TGTGCCAGCAGTATCAACTTCAACACCGGGGAGCTGTTTTTT,CASSINFNTGELFF
TRBD2,few,TRBJ2-3,TRBV7-9,TGTGCCAGCAGTAAGTTACTAGCGGGGTCCCGCCGCACAGATACGCAGTATTTT,CASSKLLAGSRRTDTQYF
TRBD2,many,TRBJ2-7,TRBV7-8,TGTGCCAGCAGCCCCCGGGCGGGAGCCACCTACGAGCAGTACTTC,CASSPRAGATYEQYF
-,-,TRBJ2-7,TRBV19,TGTGCCAGTAGTATAGGCTGGACCTACGAGCAGTACTTC,CASSIGWTYEQYF
TRBD1,-,TRBJ2-7,TRBV6-1,TGTGCCAGCAGCGCCGGGACAGGGGGCCTCTACGAGCAGTACTTC,CASSAGTGGLYEQYF
TRBD1,-,TRBJ1-1,TRBV28,TGTGCCAGCAGTCTCCTGGGGGGGCAGGGGGACACTGAAGCTTTCTTT,CASSLLGGQGDTEAFF
-,-,TRBJ2-2,TRBV7-2,TGTGCCAGCAGCTTATACCTCCAGGAGCTGTTTTTT,CASSLYLQELFF